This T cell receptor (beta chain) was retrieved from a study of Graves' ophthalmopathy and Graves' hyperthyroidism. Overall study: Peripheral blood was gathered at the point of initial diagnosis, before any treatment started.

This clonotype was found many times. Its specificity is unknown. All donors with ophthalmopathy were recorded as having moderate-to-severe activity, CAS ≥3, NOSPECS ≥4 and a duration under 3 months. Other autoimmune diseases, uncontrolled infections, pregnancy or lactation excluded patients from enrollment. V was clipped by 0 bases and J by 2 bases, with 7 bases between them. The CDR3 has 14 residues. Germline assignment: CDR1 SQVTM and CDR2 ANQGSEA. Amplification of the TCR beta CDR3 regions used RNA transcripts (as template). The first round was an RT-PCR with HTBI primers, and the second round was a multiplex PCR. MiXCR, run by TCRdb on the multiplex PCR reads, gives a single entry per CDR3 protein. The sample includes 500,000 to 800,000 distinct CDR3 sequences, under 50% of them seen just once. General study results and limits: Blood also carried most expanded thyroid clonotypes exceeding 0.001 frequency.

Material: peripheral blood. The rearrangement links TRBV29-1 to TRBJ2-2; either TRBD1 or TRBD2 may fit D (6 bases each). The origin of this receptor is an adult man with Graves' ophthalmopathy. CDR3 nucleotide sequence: TGCAGCGTTGAAGAGGGGGGCAACACCGGGGAGCTGTTTTTT. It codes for CSVEEGGNTGELFF.